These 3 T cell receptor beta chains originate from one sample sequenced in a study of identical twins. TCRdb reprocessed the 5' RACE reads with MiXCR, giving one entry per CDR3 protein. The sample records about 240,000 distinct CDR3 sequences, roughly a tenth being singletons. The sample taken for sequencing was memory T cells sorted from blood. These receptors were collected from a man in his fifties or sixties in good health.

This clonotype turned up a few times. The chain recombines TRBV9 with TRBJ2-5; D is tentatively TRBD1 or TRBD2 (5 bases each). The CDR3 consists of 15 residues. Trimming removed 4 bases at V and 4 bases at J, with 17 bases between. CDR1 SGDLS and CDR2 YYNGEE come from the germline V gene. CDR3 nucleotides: TGTGCCAGCAGCCTCGGGACGATGGTGGGAGAGACCCAGTACTTC. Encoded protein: CASSLGTMVGETQYF.

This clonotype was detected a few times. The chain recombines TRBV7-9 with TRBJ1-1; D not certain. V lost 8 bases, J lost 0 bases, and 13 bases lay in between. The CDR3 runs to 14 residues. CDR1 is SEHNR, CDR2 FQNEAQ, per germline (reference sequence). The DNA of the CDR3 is TGTGCCAGCGGGCTTGGCTCCGTGAACACTGAAGCTTTCTTT. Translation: CASGLGSVNTEAFF.

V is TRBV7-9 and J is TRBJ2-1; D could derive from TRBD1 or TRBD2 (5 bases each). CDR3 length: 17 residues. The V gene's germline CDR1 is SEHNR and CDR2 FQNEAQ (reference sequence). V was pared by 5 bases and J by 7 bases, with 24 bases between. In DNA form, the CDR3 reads TGTGCCAGCAGCCTCAAGATGGGGTTTGGGGGATCAAATGAGCAGTTCTTC. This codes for CASSLKMGFGGSNEQFF.